This T cell receptor beta chain was documented in a study of tumour-infiltrating T cells in Burkitt lymphoma. This clone has at least ten counts. Measured with immunoSEQ multiplex PCR; TCRdb has only the in-frame clones, and not every one. The sample yields around 46,000 clones, less than 40% seen once. The V and J ends lost 5 bases and 5 bases respectively, with 18 bases between them. This CDR3 is 16 amino acids long. CDR1 is SGHTA, CDR2 FQGTGA, per germline. The chain combines TRBV7-3 with TRBJ2-2, with D possibly matching TRBD2 (6 bases). The clonotype originates from a human donor with Burkitt lymphoma. Sequencing was performed on tumor tissue. CDR3 in amino acids: CASSANAGTETGELFF. Written as DNA, the CDR3 is TGTGCCAGCAGCGCGAACGCGGGGACTGAAACCGGGGAGCTGTTTTTT. The variable domain in full, with the rest retrieved from reference TRBV7-3 and TRBJ2-2, is GAGVSQTPSNKVTEKGKYVELRCDPISGHTALYWYRQSLGQGPEFLIYFQGTGAADDSGLPNDRFFAVRPEGSVSTLKIQRTERGDSAVYLCASSANAGTETGELFFGEGSRLTVL.